Listed here are 21 T cell receptor beta chains from one sample, sequenced in a study of a mutant IDH1 vaccine in newly diagnosed glioma. Their recognized antigens are unknown. This table comes from immunoSEQ multiplex PCR, and its TCRdb copy is limited to in-frame clones, with some not included. This sample has tens of thousands of clones, with 70% to 85% found just once. Sample time point: week 35, safety follow-up. Topical imiquimod was applied with each vaccine dose, which held 300 ug of mutant IDH1 20-mer peptide. This specimen consisted of PBMCs, obtained from a glioma patient whose treatment included an IDH1 peptide vaccine. These receptors were obtained from a man aged 25 to 40 with glioma.

The chain recombines TRBV10-2 with TRBJ2-7, with D possibly matching TRBD2 (6 bases). V was trimmed by 7 bases and J by 3 bases, leaving 13 bases between them. This CDR3 contains 13 residues. Per germline, CDR1 WSHSY and CDR2 SAAADI. The CDR3 loop is CASTETSNYEQYF. The CDR3 DNA sequence: TGCGCCAGCACAGAGACTAGTAACTACGAGCAGTACTTC.

DNA of the CDR3: TGTGCCAGCTCGCCTATTAACCGGGCCCTCGACATATATTTT. The encoded protein is CASSPINRALDIYF. The chain joins TRBV18 to TRBJ1-3; D unresolved. This CDR3 contains 14 residues. V shed 6 bases and J shed 12 bases, with 21 bases lying between them. CDR1 KGHSH and CDR2 LQKENI come from the germline V gene.

The rearrangement uses TRBV6-5 and TRBJ1-1, with D possibly TRBD1 on 6 matching bases. Trimming cost V 5 bases and J 1 base, with 14 bases left between them. CDR1 is MNHEY and CDR2 is SVGAGI in the germline V gene. The length of the CDR3 is 15 residues. The CDR3 sequence is CASSKSGGWNTEAFF. CDR3 in DNA: TGTGCCAGCAGTAAGAGCGGGGGCTGGAACACTGAAGCTTTCTTT.

The chain carries TRBV6-5 and TRBJ1-5; no clear D. V lost 0 bases to trimming and J lost 6 bases, with 12 bases between them. The CDR3 sequence is 15 residues long. Per the germline V gene, CDR1 is MNHEY and CDR2 is SVGAGI. The CDR3, as DNA: TGTGCCAGCAGTTACTCTCGGCCCGCAAGTCAGCCCCAGCATTTT. It is translated as CASSYSRPASQPQHF.

Only a few counts were recorded for this clone. V is TRBV7-9 and J is TRBJ2-2, with D possibly TRBD2 on 5 matching bases. CDR1 and CDR2 from the germline V gene are SEHNR and FQNEAQ (reference sequence). The CDR3 covers 13 residues. V gave up 8 bases and J gave up 5 bases, with 12 bases separating them. The CDR3 DNA reads as TGTGCCAGCCCCGTCGGGGAGACCGGGGAGCTGTTTTTT. Translating it yields CASPVGETGELFF.

V and J are TRBV7-9 and TRBJ1-1; 9 nucleotides line up with TRBD1. The CDR3 sequence is 14 residues long. Trimming removed 5 bases from V and 5 bases from J; junction bases left unmatched: 6. Germline values: CDR1 SEHNR, CDR2 FQNEAQ (reference sequence). As DNA, the CDR3 is TGTGCCAGCAGCCTGGGACAGGGTGAGACTGAAGCTTTCTTT. This codes for CASSLGQGETEAFF.

The chain employs TRBV27 and TRBJ1-4; D not resolved. Germline CDR1 is MNHEY and CDR2 is SMNVEV (reference sequence). This CDR3 region has 15 residues. The ends were cut back, 4 bases at V and 0 bases at J, with 9 bases in the middle. This CDR3 reads CASSSGRTTNEKLFF. CDR3 nucleotides: TGTGCCAGCAGTTCCGGACGAACAACTAATGAAAAACTGTTTTTT.

V gene TRBV5-1 combines with J gene TRBJ2-1; 9 nucleotides agree with TRBD2. The CDR3 runs to 16 residues. Germline assignment: CDR1 SGHRS and CDR2 YFSETQ. Trimming took 4 bases from V and 3 from J; bases not matched to a gene: 8. The CDR3 reads CASSTIAGDGYNEQFF. CDR3 sequence (DNA): TGCGCCAGCAGCACCATAGCGGGAGATGGCTACAATGAGCAGTTCTTC.

This clone has only one observation. The chain uses TRBV2 and TRBJ1-5, with TRBD1 as a possible D gene (5 bases). The ends were cut back, 8 bases at V and 3 bases at J, with 11 bases in the middle. The CDR3 has 13 amino acids. Germline lookup yields CDR1 SNHLY and CDR2 FYNNEI. CDR3 nucleotides: TGTGCCAGCTGCCAGGGCCCCAATCAGCCCCAGCATTTT. Translation gives CASCQGPNQPQHF.

The J gene is TRBJ1-3, the V gene TRBV5-8; tentatively, D is TRBD1 (5 bases). The CDR3 runs to 16 residues. Germline lookup yields CDR1 SGHTS and CDR2 YDEGEE. Trimming left V 0 bases short and J 2 bases short, with 12 bases between. CDR3 residues: CASSLGEGTAGNTIYF. The CDR3 coding sequence is TGTGCCAGCAGCTTGGGAGAGGGGACGGCTGGAAACACCATATATTTT.

The rearrangement uses TRBV27 and TRBJ2-1; no reliable D call. Germline V CDR1 and CDR2: MNHEY, SMNVEV (reference sequence). This CDR3 region has 13 residues. V was trimmed by 4 bases and J by 3 bases, leaving 7 bases between them. The CDR3 bases are TGTGCCAGCAGTTCCCGCGGCTACAATGAGCAGTTCTTC. Amino acid sequence: CASSSRGYNEQFF.

In this sample, this clone turned up once. The genes are TRBV19 and TRBJ1-2, with D uncertain. Germline loops: CDR1 LNHDA, CDR2 SQIVND (reference sequence). This CDR3 is built from 11 residues. The germline V and J ends were trimmed by 4 bases and 5 bases, with 5 bases remaining between them. CDR3 loop: CASSREYGYTF. The CDR3 DNA is TGTGCCAGTAGTAGAGAGTATGGCTACACCTTC.

This chain connects TRBV5-5 to TRBJ1-1; 8 bases map to TRBD1. Germline CDR1 and CDR2: SGHKS and YYEKEE (reference sequence). After removal of 4 bases from V and 6 bases from J, the junction contained 2 bases not matched to a gene. The CDR3 consists of 12 residues. This CDR3 reads CASSRQGPEAFF. The CDR3 DNA reads as TGTGCCAGCAGCCGACAGGGGCCTGAAGCTTTCTTT.

This clone occurred a few times. The chain employs TRBV6-4 and TRBJ1-2; TRBD1 agrees at 10 bases. After removal of 0 bases from V and 2 bases from J, the junction contained 3 bases not matched to a gene. Germline-derived CDR1 and CDR2 are MRHNA and SNTAGT. This CDR3 is built from 16 residues. The CDR3, as DNA: TGTGCCAGCAGTGACTCGGGGACAGGGGTAAACTATGGCTACACCTTC. Its translation is CASSDSGTGVNYGYTF.

This clone is a singleton in its sample. The CDR3 coding sequence is TGTGCCAGCAGAACGGACGGGAACTATGGCTACACCTTC. Protein: CASRTDGNYGYTF. The V call is TRBV6-1, the J call TRBJ1-2; D not certain. This CDR3 comprises 13 residues. Between the trimmed V and J ends, which lost 6 bases and 2 bases, there was a span of 10 bases. Per the germline V gene, CDR1 is MNHNS and CDR2 is SASEGT.

The chain recombines TRBV6-1 with TRBJ2-1, with 8 positions matching TRBD2. The CDR3 has 15 residues. Germline V gene data show CDR1 as MNHNS and CDR2 as SASEGT. V lost 4 bases and J lost 8; bases outside the gene matches: 10. In nucleotides, the CDR3 is TGTGCCAGCAGTGCGGGGGTAGCGGGATCGGATGAGCAGTTCTTC. Protein product: CASSAGVAGSDEQFF.

The genes are TRBV5-6 and TRBJ2-2; no clear D. CDR1 and CDR2 from the germline V gene are SGHDT and YYEEEE. The CDR3 consists of 16 residues. The V end was cut by 1 base, the J end by 0 bases, with 10 bases between. The CDR3 region is CASSLRWSTNTGELFF. For the CDR3, the DNA is TGTGCCAGCAGCTTGAGATGGAGCACGAACACCGGGGAGCTGTTTTTT.

CDR3 in DNA: TGTGCCAGCTCACCGACAGGGAGGGTTCCCTACGAGCAGTACTTC. Amino acid sequence: CASSPTGRVPYEQYF. The chain is built from TRBV18 and TRBJ2-7; the D gene could be TRBD1 or TRBD2 (7 bases each). The CDR3 length is 15 residues. Germline loops: CDR1 KGHSH, CDR2 LQKENI. Trimming removed 3 bases at V and 2 bases at J, with 14 bases between.

This chain joins TRBV25-1 and TRBJ1-5; the D gene is possibly TRBD1 (6 bases). The CDR3 length is 14 residues. Trimming took 4 bases from V and 7 from J, leaving 14 bases between them. Germline values: CDR1 MGHDK, CDR2 SYGVNS. The CDR3 sequence is CASSVGGKGQPQHF. The CDR3 DNA sequence: TGTGCCAGCAGTGTTGGGGGCAAGGGACAGCCCCAGCATTTT.

V usage is TRBV7-9 and J usage is TRBJ2-7, with a weak D call TRBD2 (5 bases). CDR1 and CDR2 (germline): SEHNR, FQNEAQ (reference sequence). This CDR3 is 14 amino acids long. The germline V and J ends were trimmed by 0 bases and 5 bases, with 11 bases remaining between them. The CDR3 DNA sequence: TGTGCCAGCAGCTTAGCGTCTGTGCGGGACGAGCAGTACTTC. It encodes CASSLASVRDEQYF.

The chain employs TRBV25-1 and TRBJ1-2; D remains unclear. The ends were cut back, 2 bases at V and 4 bases at J, with 8 bases in the middle. Germline CDR1 is MGHDK and CDR2 is SYGVNS. This CDR3 contains 13 residues. CDR3: CASSEDMLYGYTF. The CDR3 bases are TGTGCCAGCAGTGAAGACATGCTCTATGGCTACACCTTC.